This record looks at one T cell receptor beta chain sequence and its context. Which antigen it targets is not known. Base qualities are missing; no much larger clone stands one base away. This specimen comes from a study of neoadjuvant anti-PD-1 for oral cavity cancer (TCRdb year 2021). Notes on the research overall: Before undergoing curative-intent surgical resection, most patients got three to four biweekly nivolumab doses at 3 mg/kg. Under RECIST 1.1, a patient counted as a responder if showing complete response, partial response or stable disease, and as a non-responder if showing progression. For patients who did not progress, a fourth nivolumab dose was given around day 43, followed by definitive surgical resection on days 50-56. There were roughly 13 patients in the parent correlative cohort, and the response rate was around 35%. Beyond this particular receptor, the publication reports: TCR analyses included only three patients per response group, and the authors called for larger cohorts for validation. After neoadjuvant nivolumab, non-responders showed significantly higher T cell clonality (Gini index) in PBMCs than responders did. Higher pretreatment blood Treg/Th17 ratios correlated with higher pretreatment blood TCRbeta clonality and lower post-treatment tumor TCRbeta clonality.

The sample's time point label, decoded: before neoadjuvant nivolumab. The patients had newly diagnosed stage II-IVA oral cavity squamous cell carcinoma and had not received any prior systemic or radiation treatment. The cohort consisted of patients with HPV-negative, locally advanced oral cavity squamous cell carcinoma. No culture maintenance or expansion was done, as the peripheral blood mononuclear cells went straight to analysis. The samples were drawn from a longitudinal correlative study tied to a single-arm phase II trial testing neoadjuvant nivolumab in oral cavity squamous cell carcinoma. Subject-matched pre- and post-treatment PBMCs and tumors from three responders and three non-responders were subjected to genomic DNA-based TCRbeta sequencing. Peripheral blood mononuclear cells were collected before nivolumab treatment and again after treatment, at the time of surgery. Genomic DNA was isolated from PBMCs using the Maxwell RSC DNA from Cells kit.

For deep sequencing, each PBMC sample was run in six replicates, with libraries mostly built from approximately 500 ng of input genomic DNA. TCRbeta libraries were prepared with the immunoSEQ hsTCRbeta kit according to the manufacturer's instructions. An Illumina NovaSeq 6000 S4 flow cell was used to sequence the final libraries, which had first been combined to 3 nM. On the study's bioinformatics: The immunoSEQ Analyzer was used for raw data preprocessing and quality control. The analysis was restricted to productive rearrangements, with each unique CDR3 amino acid sequence defining a clonotype. Repertoire clonality was estimated as the Gini-Simpson index, which was computed with the R package tcR. Student's t test was used to compare Gini indices, while Pearson correlation assessed associations with tumor size change. TCRdb mirrors the immuneACCESS table, restricted to in-frame sequences. Some clones are absent from its copies; in checked studies, under half trace to an unresolved V gene, and the reason for the others is unknown. V, J and clone size are those of that table, while D and trimming were read from the DNA. The sample yields 60,000 to 80,000 clones; roughly 84% were counted once. The ten biggest clones cover roughly 2.6% of the sample.

The sample was PBMCs, taken before nivolumab (anti-PD-1) treatment. The sequence derives from a person aged 35-79 years with oral cavity squamous cell carcinoma.

CDR3 protein: CASSLAGGRETQYF. The DNA reads TGTGCCAGCAGCTTAGCTGGCGGAAGGGAGACCCAGTACTTC. The chain uses TRBV7-6 and TRBJ2-5, with no confidently assigned D gene. Trimming removed 0 bases from V and 5 bases from J, leaving 10 bases between the germline ends. From cysteine to phenylalanine, the CDR3 is 14 amino acids long. Only the CDR3 DNA stays, 42 bases, in frame from base 1. CDR1 and CDR2 are drawn from the germline V gene: SGHVS, FNYEAQ.